This is a list of T cell receptor beta chains from one sample in a study of blood T cell repertoires in COVID-19. Here immunoSEQ multiplex PCR was the method, and the copy in TCRdb shows in-frame clones only, minus some. The top ten clones hold around 5.6% of a sample with some 120,000 clones, 83% of them seen once. Sequenced material: peripheral blood. These receptors originate from an elderly man with active or convalescent COVID-19. CDR3s include the opening cysteine and the closing phenylalanine or tryptophan. Each record gives: J gene, V gene, clone size, D gene, CDR3 DNA, CDR3 protein. A D gene is named only where the DNA matches it firmly. Clone size is shown for a subset of rows, as once, few, many or a class of expanded clone.

J: TRBJ2-7
V: TRBV7-9
size: few
D: -
DNA: TGTGCCAGCAGCTCCTCGGGCTACGAGCAGTACTTC
CDR3: CASSSSGYEQYF

J: TRBJ1-5
V: TRBV2
size: -
D: -
DNA: TGTGCCAGCAGTGAACAGGGCGGGAATAGCAATCAGCCCCAGCATTTT
CDR3: CASSEQGGNSNQPQHF

J: TRBJ1-4
V: TRBV15
size: -
D: -
DNA: TGTGCCACCAGCAGAGTAGGGGCCACCGGGGAAAAACTGTTTTTT
CDR3: CATSRVGATGEKLFF

J: TRBJ2-7
V: TRBV12-5
size: -
D: -
DNA: TGTGCTAGTGGTTTATGGCAGGGCTACGAGCAGTACTTC
CDR3: CASGLWQGYEQYF

J: TRBJ1-2
V: TRBV27
size: -
D: -
DNA: TGTGCCAGCAGTCCCGCGACAGACCGGAATGGCTACACCTTC
CDR3: CASSPATDRNGYTF

J: TRBJ2-7
V: TRBV7-8
size: -
D: -
DNA: TGTGCCAGTTCATCAGGACAGCCTAGCAGGCAGTACTTC
CDR3: CASSSGQPSRQYF

J: TRBJ1-1
V: TRBV6-2/TRBV6-3
size: -
D: -
DNA: TGTGCCAGCAGTCCGGACCAGCGGCCGAACACTGAAGCTTTCTTT
CDR3: CASSPDQRPNTEAFF

J: TRBJ1-2
V: TRBV6-6
size: -
D: -
DNA: TGTGCCAGCAGCCAGGGGCAAGTTCTCTATGGCTACACCTTC
CDR3: CASSQGQVLYGYTF

J: TRBJ1-5
V: TRBV7-2
size: -
D: TRBD1
DNA: TGTGCCAGCAGCGCCAGGACAGGGGGCTATCAGCCCCAGCATTTT
CDR3: CASSARTGGYQPQHF

J: TRBJ2-6
V: TRBV7-3
size: -
D: -
DNA: TGTGCCAGCAGCTTAGGACAAGGCCCCCTCTCTGGGGCCAACGTCCTGACTTTC
CDR3: CASSLGQGPLSGANVLTF

J: TRBJ2-2
V: TRBV19
size: once
D: -
DNA: TGTGCCAGTAGTATAACAGGGAACACCGGGGAGCTGTTTTTT
CDR3: CASSITGNTGELFF

J: TRBJ2-2
V: TRBV7-8
size: -
D: -
DNA: TGTGCCAGCAGCTTAGGGATTCTAGTAGGATCAACCGGGGAGCTGTTTTTT
CDR3: CASSLGILVGSTGELFF

J: TRBJ2-7
V: TRBV2
size: few
D: -
DNA: TGTGCCAGCAGGAATAACAGGGTTGGCGAGCAGTACTTC
CDR3: CASRNNRVGEQYF

J: TRBJ1-3
V: TRBV6-4
size: -
D: -
DNA: TGTGCCAGCAGTGACAGTGCGGGGGTAAGAGGAAACACCATATATTTT
CDR3: CASSDSAGVRGNTIYF

J: TRBJ2-2
V: TRBV9
size: -
D: -
DNA: TGTGCCAGCAGCGTAGTGGACACCTACACCGGGGAGCTGTTTTTT
CDR3: CASSVVDTYTGELFF

J: TRBJ2-7
V: TRBV7-2
size: few
D: TRBD2
DNA: TGTGCCAGCAGCCCCTTTGCGGGGGGTCTCTCCTACGAGCAGTACTTC
CDR3: CASSPFAGGLSYEQYF

J: TRBJ2-7
V: TRBV27
size: -
D: -
DNA: TGTGCCAGCAGTCCCTCGACTAGAAACTACGAGCAGTACTTC
CDR3: CASSPSTRNYEQYF

J: TRBJ1-5
V: TRBV19
size: -
D: -
DNA: TGTGCCAGTAGTATATACGCGGCTCAGCCCCAGCATTTT
CDR3: CASSIYAAQPQHF

J: TRBJ2-7
V: TRBV7-8
size: -
D: TRBD2
DNA: TGTGCCAGCAGCTTAGGATTTGGGGGGGGATCCTACGAGCAGTACTTC
CDR3: CASSLGFGGGSYEQYF

J: TRBJ2-3
V: TRBV2
size: -
D: -
DNA: TGTGCCAGCAGGGCGGGGGCGGAGTGGAATTTT
CDR3: CASRAGAEWNF

J: TRBJ1-5
V: TRBV7-2
size: -
D: -
DNA: TGTGCCAGCAGCTTAACAGGGATAGATCAGCCCCAGCATTTT
CDR3: CASSLTGIDQPQHF

J: TRBJ2-2
V: TRBV5-4
size: -
D: -
DNA: TGTGCCAGCAGCAATCCTCTGGACAGATACACCGGGGAGCTGTTTTTT
CDR3: CASSNPLDRYTGELFF

J: TRBJ2-7
V: TRBV5-1
size: -
D: -
DNA: TGCGCCAGCAGCCTAGAGGGTCCCGAGCAGTACTTC
CDR3: CASSLEGPEQYF

J: TRBJ2-5
V: TRBV7-2
size: -
D: TRBD2
DNA: TGTGCCAGCAGCCCCCTGGGGGGGCAAGAGACCCAGTACTTC
CDR3: CASSPLGGQETQYF

J: TRBJ2-3
V: TRBV28
size: -
D: TRBD2
DNA: TGTGCCAGCAGTATCGGGACTAGTTGGGAGGGTGCGCAGTATTTT
CDR3: CASSIGTSWEGAQYF

J: TRBJ1-1
V: TRBV7-8
size: -
D: TRBD1
DNA: TGTGCCAGCAGCTACCGGGACAGGGGTTTGGTGAACACTGAAGCTTTCTTT
CDR3: CASSYRDRGLVNTEAFF

J: TRBJ1-1
V: TRBV2
size: -
D: -
DNA: TGTGCCAGCAGTCACGAGGGGGGGAACGAAGCTTTCTTT
CDR3: CASSHEGGNEAFF

J: TRBJ2-3
V: TRBV7-2
size: -
D: TRBD2
DNA: TGTGCCAGCAGCTTAGTAGGGGCTAGCGGGGGTTGGGATACGCAGTATTTT
CDR3: CASSLVGASGGWDTQYF

J: TRBJ2-5
V: TRBV2
size: -
D: -
DNA: TGTGCCAGCAGTGAATCGGGGGAACGGGAGACCCAGTACTTC
CDR3: CASSESGERETQYF

J: TRBJ2-1
V: TRBV3-1/TRBV3-2
size: -
D: TRBD2
DNA: TGTGCCAGCAACCCAGCGGGGGCAAAGTACAATGAGCAGTTCTTC
CDR3: CASNPAGAKYNEQFF

J: TRBJ1-2
V: TRBV14
size: once
D: TRBD1
DNA: TGTGCCAGCAGCGCTAAGGACAGGGCTAAAGATGGCTACACCTTC
CDR3: CASSAKDRAKDGYTF

J: TRBJ2-7
V: TRBV19
size: -
D: TRBD1
DNA: TGTGCCAGTAGCCCCCCGGGACAGGGGTGGTACGAGCAGTACTTC
CDR3: CASSPPGQGWYEQYF

J: TRBJ2-5
V: TRBV7-2
size: -
D: -
DNA: TGTGCCAGCAGCCCCCCGGGGGTGGAGACCCAGTACTTC
CDR3: CASSPPGVETQYF

J: TRBJ1-1
V: TRBV7-2
size: -
D: -
DNA: TGTGCCAGCAGCTTCTATTCTCCGGAGTTTATCTTT
CDR3: CASSFYSPEFIF

J: TRBJ1-4
V: TRBV28
size: few
D: -
DNA: TGTGCCAGCAGTCTGACCGGGACATATGAAAAACTGTTTTTT
CDR3: CASSLTGTYEKLFF

J: TRBJ1-2
V: TRBV3-1/TRBV3-2
size: few
D: -
DNA: TGTGCCAGCAGCCCCCATCGGGCAGGGGTTGCACATGGCTACACCTTC
CDR3: CASSPHRAGVAHGYTF

J: TRBJ1-5
V: TRBV12-3/TRBV12-4
size: -
D: -
DNA: TGTGCCAGCAATTCGGAGGGTTTGACCCAGCATTTT
CDR3: CASNSEGLTQHF

J: TRBJ1-1
V: TRBV18
size: -
D: TRBD1
DNA: TGTGCCAGCTCACCAAATTCAGCGGACAGGGGATCCCTCGGGGCTTTCTTT
CDR3: CASSPNSADRGSLGAFF

J: TRBJ1-1
V: TRBV6-2/TRBV6-3
size: -
D: -
DNA: TGTGCCAGCAGTTGGTTGGAGGAGGGTGAAGCTTTCTTT
CDR3: CASSWLEEGEAFF

J: TRBJ1-5
V: TRBV28
size: -
D: -
DNA: TGTGCCAGCACCCTTGGGGGGGCGAACAATCAGCCCCAGCATTTT
CDR3: CASTLGGANNQPQHF